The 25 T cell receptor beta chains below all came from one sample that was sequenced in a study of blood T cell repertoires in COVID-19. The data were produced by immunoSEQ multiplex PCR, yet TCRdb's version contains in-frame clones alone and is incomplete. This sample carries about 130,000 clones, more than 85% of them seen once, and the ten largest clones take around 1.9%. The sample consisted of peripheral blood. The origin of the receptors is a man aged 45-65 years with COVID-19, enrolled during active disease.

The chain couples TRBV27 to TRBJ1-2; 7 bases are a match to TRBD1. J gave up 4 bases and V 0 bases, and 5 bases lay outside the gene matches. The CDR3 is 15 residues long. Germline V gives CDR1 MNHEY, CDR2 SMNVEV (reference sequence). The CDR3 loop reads CASSLSGQGVYGYTF. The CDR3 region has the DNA TGTGCCAGCAGTTTATCGGGGCAGGGGGTCTATGGCTACACCTTC.

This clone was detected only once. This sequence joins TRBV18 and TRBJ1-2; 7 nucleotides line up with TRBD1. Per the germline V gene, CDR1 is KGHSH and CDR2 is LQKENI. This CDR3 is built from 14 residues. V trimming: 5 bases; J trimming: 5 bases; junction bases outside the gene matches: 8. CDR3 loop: CASSYGQAHYGYTF. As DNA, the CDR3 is TGTGCCAGCTCATATGGACAGGCCCATTATGGCTACACCTTC.

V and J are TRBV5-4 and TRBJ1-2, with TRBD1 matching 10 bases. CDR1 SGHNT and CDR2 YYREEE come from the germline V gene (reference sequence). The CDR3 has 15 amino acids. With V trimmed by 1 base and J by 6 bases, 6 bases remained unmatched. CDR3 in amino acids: CASSLPGQGFNGYTF. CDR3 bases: TGTGCCAGCAGCTTGCCGGGACAGGGGTTCAATGGCTACACCTTC.

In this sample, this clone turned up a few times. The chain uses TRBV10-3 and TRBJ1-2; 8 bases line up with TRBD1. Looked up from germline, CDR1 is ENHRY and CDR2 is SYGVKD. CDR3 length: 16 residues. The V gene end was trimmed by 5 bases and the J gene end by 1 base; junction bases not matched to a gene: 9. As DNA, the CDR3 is TGTGCCATCAGTCCGGCACAGGGGGAGAATAACTATGGCTACACCTTC. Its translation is CAISPAQGENNYGYTF.

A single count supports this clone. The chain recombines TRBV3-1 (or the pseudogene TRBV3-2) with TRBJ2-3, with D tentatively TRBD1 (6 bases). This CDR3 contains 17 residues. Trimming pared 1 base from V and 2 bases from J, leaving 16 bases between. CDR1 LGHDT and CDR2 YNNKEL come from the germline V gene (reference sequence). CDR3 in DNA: TGTGCCAGCAGCCAAGTCCCGGGACAAAATTACACAGATACGCAGTATTTT. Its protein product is CASSQVPGQNYTDTQYF.

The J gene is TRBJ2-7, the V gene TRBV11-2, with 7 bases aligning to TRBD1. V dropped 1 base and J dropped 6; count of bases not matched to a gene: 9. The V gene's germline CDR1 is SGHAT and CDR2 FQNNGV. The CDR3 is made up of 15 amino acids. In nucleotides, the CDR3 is TGTGCCAGCAGCTTAGCCTCGGGACAGTACTCCGAGCAGTACGTC. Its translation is CASSLASGQYSEQYV.

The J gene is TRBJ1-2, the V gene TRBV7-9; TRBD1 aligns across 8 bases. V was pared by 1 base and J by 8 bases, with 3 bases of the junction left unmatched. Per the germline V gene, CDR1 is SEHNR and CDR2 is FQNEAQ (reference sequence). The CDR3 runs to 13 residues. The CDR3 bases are TGTGCCAGCAGCTTAGAACAGGGGGACGGCTACACCTTC. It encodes CASSLEQGDGYTF. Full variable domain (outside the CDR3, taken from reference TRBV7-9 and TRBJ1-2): DTGVSQNPRHKITKRGQNVTFRCDPISEHNRLYWYRQTLGQGPEFLTYFQNEAQLEKSRLLSDRFSAERPKGSFSTLEIQRTEQGDSAMYLCASSLEQGDGYTFGSGTRLTVV.

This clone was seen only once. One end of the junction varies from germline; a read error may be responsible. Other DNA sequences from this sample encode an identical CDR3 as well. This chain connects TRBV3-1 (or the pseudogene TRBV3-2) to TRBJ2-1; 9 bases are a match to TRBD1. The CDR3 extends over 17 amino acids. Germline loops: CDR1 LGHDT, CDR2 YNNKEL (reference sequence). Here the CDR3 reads CASSQGLNRGQSGEQFF. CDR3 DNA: TGTGCCAGCAGTCAAGGCCTCAACAGGGGGCAGTCGGGTGAGCAGTTCTTC.

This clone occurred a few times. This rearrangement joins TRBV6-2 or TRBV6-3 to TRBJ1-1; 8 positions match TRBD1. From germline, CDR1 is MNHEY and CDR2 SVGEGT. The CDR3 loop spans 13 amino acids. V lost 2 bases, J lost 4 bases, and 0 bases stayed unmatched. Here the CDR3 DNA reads TGTGCCAGCAGTTACACAGGGGGCACTGAAGCTTTCTTT. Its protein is CASSYTGGTEAFF.

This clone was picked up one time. The CDR3 sequence is CASSFGQGYNQPQHF. Written as DNA, the CDR3 is TGTGCCAGTAGTTTTGGACAGGGGTACAATCAGCCCCAGCATTTT. The V gene is TRBV19, the J gene TRBJ1-5, with 9 bases matching TRBD1. The trim removed 5 bases at V and 3 bases at J, leaving 5 bases unmatched. The CDR3 contains 15 residues. Germline V lookup: CDR1 LNHDA, CDR2 SQIVND (reference sequence).

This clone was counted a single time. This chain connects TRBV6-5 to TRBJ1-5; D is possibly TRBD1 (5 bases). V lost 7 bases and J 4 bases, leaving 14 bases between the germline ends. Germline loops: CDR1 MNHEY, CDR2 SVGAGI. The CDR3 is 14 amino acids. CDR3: CASNPAGQNQPQHF. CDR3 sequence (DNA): TGTGCCAGCAATCCCGCGGGGCAGAATCAGCCCCAGCATTTT.

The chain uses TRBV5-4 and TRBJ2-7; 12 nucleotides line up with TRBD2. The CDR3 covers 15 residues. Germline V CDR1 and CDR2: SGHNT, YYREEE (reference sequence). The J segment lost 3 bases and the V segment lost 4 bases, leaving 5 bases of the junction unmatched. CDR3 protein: CASSQTSGSGYEQYF. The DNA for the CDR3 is TGTGCCAGCAGCCAGACTAGCGGGAGTGGCTACGAGCAGTACTTC.

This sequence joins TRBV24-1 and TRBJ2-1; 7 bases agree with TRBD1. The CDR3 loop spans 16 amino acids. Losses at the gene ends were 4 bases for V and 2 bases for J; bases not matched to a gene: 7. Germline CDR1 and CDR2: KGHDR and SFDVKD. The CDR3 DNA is TGTGCCACCAGTGACGTCGGGACAGCGACCTACAATGAGCAGTTCTTC. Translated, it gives CATSDVGTATYNEQFF.

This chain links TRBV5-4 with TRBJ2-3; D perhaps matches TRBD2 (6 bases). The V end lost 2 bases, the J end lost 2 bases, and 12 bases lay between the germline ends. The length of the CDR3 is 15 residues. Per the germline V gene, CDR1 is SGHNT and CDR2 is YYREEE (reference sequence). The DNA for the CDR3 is TGTGCCAGCAGCTTACTAGCTGCCTACACAGATACGCAGTATTTT. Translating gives CASSLLAAYTDTQYF.

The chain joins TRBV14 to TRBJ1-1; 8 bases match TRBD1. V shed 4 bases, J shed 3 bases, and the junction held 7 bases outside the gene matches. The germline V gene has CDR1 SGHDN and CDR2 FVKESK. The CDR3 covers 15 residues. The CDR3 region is CASSPRDRYYTEAFF. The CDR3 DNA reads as TGTGCCAGCAGCCCCCGGGACAGGTATTACACTGAAGCTTTCTTT.

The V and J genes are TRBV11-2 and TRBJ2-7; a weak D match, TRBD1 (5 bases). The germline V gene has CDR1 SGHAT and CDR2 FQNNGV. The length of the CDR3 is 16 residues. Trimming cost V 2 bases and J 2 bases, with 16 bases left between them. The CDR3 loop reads CASSLKTGDSPYEQYV. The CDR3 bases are TGTGCCAGCAGCTTAAAAACCGGTGACAGCCCCTACGAGCAGTACGTC.

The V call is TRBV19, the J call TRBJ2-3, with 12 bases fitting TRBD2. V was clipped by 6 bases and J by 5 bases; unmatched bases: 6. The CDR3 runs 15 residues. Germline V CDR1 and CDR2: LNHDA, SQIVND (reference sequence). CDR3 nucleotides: TGTGCCAGTAGCCAGACTAGCGGGAGACAAGATACGCAGTATTTT. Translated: CASSQTSGRQDTQYF.

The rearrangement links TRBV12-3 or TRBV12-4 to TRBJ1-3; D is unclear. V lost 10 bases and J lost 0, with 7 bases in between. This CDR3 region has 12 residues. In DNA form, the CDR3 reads TGTGCCACGAGCGACTCTGGAAACACCATATATTTT. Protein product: CATSDSGNTIYF.

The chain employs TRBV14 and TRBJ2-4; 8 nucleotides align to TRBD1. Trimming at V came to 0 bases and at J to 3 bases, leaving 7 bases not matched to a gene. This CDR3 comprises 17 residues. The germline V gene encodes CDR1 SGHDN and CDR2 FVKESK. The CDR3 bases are TGTGCCAGCAGCCAAGATAGACAGGGGAAGGGCAAAAACATTCAGTACTTC. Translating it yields CASSQDRQGKGKNIQYF.

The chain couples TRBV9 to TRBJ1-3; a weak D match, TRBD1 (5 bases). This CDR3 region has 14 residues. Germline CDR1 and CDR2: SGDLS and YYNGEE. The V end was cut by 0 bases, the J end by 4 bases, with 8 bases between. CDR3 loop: CASSVGRGGNTIYF. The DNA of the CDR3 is TGTGCCAGCAGCGTAGGAAGGGGAGGAAACACCATATATTTT.

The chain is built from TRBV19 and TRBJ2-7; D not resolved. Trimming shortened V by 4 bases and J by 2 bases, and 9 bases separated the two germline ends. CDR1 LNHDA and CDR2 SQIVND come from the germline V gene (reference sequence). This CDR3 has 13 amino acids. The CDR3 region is CASSTPPAYEQYF. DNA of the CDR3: TGTGCCAGTAGTACTCCTCCGGCCTACGAGCAGTACTTC.

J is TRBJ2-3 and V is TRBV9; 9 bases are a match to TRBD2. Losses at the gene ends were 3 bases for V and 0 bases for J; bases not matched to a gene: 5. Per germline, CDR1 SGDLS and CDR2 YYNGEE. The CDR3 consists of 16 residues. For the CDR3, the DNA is TGTGCCAGCAGCGCACTAGCGGGCACTAGCACAGATACGCAGTATTTT. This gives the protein CASSALAGTSTDTQYF.

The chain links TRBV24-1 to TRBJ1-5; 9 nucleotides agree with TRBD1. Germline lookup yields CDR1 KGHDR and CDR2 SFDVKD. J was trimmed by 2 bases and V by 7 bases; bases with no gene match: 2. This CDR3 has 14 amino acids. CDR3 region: CATSTGGGNQPQHF. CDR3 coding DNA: TGTGCCACCAGCACAGGGGGCGGCAATCAGCCCCAGCATTTT.

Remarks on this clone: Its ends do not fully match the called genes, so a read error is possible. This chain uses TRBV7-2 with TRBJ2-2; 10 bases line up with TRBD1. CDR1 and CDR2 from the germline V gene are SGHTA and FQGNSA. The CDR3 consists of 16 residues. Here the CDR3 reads CASSVTGGAGTGELFF. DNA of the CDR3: TGTGCTAGCAGCGTGACAGGGGGCGCCGGCACCGGGGAGCTGTTTTTT.

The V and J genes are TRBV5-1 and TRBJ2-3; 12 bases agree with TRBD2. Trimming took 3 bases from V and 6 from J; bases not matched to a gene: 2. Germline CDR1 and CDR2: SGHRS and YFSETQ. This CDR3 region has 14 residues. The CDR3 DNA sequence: TGCGCCAGCAGCTCCGGGACTAGCGGGGATACGCAGTATTTT. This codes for CASSSGTSGDTQYF.